The rows below give T cell receptor beta chains drawn from one sample of a study of blood T cell repertoires in COVID-19. Here immunoSEQ multiplex PCR was the method, and the copy in TCRdb shows in-frame clones only, minus some. The data contain under 300,000 clones, approximately 78% of them singletons. Sequenced material: peripheral blood. These receptors were taken from a woman under 30 with acute or convalescent COVID-19. Each CDR3 is given with its conserved first and last residue. The D gene is left open where the match is weak. Some rows mark clone size as missing; the rest say once, few, many or name a class of expanded clone.

>-|TRBJ1-5|once|TRBV19
TGTGCCAGTAGTTGGGCAGGGGGCAATCAGCCCCAGCATTTT
CASSWAGGNQPQHF
>TRBD1|TRBJ2-5|-|TRBV19
TGTGCCAGTAGTTCTCCGGGACAGGGGCAAGAGACCCAGTACTTC
CASSSPGQGQETQYF
>-|TRBJ2-1|-|TRBV5-1
TGCGCCAGCAGCTTGGGAGGGTCTGGGAATGAGCAGTTCTTC
CASSLGGSGNEQFF
>-|TRBJ2-5|few|TRBV7-2
TGTGCCAGCAGCTTATACGGGAGCGAAGAGACCCAGTACTTC
CASSLYGSEETQYF
>TRBD1|TRBJ1-2|-|TRBV6-6
TGTGCCAGCAGTCCTCCAGACAGGGGACATGGCTACACCTTC
CASSPPDRGHGYTF
>TRBD2|TRBJ2-1|once|TRBV3-1/TRBV3-2
TGTGCCAGCAGGCGAACTAGCGGGTTCTACAATGAGCAGTTCTTC
CASRRTSGFYNEQFF
>TRBD1|TRBJ2-3|-|TRBV19
TGTGCCGTGAGACAGGGGGGGGTAGATACGCAGTATTTT
CAVRQGGVDTQYF
>-|TRBJ2-7|-|TRBV2
TGTGCCAGCCGTTACGGGGAGCAGTACTTC
CASRYGEQYF
>-|TRBJ1-1|-|TRBV30
TGTGCCTGGAAGAATCCCAGGGCCCGGAACACTGAAGCTTTCTTT
CAWKNPRARNTEAFF
>TRBD2|TRBJ2-5|-|TRBV4-1
TGCGCCAGCAGCCAAGGAAGCGGGGGGGTCCAAGAGACCCAGTACTTC
CASSQGSGGVQETQYF
>TRBD1|TRBJ1-1|-|TRBV25-1
TGTGCCAGCAGTGAATTTGGGACAGGGGTTACTGAAGCTTTCTTT
CASSEFGTGVTEAFF
>TRBD2|TRBJ2-3|-|TRBV11-3
TGTGCCAGCAGCCCCGGGACTAGCGGCTTCACAGATACGCAGTATTTT
CASSPGTSGFTDTQYF
>TRBD1|TRBJ2-7|-|TRBV6-6
TGTGCCTCCCGGATTGAGACAGGGGGCGAGCAGTACTTC
CASRIETGGEQYF
>TRBD1|TRBJ1-2|-|TRBV2
TGTGCCAGCAGTGTGACAGGGGAAACTAACTATGGCTACACCTTC
CASSVTGETNYGYTF
>TRBD1|TRBJ1-1|few|TRBV18
TGTGCCAGCTCACCCACTGTGGGACAGATAAACACTGAAGCTTTCTTT
CASSPTVGQINTEAFF
>-|TRBJ1-1|-|TRBV7-2
TGTGCCAGCAGCTTAGGTCGGAACACTGAAGCTTTCTTT
CASSLGRNTEAFF
>-|TRBJ1-1|-|TRBV10-3
TGTGCCATCAGTGAGACGGGGGGGAGGACTGAAGCTTTCTTT
CAISETGGRTEAFF